This TCR beta chain derives from a study of blood T cell repertoires in COVID-19. Across the whole study: Some COVID-19 samples were acute and others convalescent; all came from the United States, Italy and Spain. PBMCs, B-cell-depleted T cells, or T cells were the source of the cDNA or gDNA that made up the material.

Participant ages covered roughly 18 to 89 years across 25 or so US areas. Membership in each cohort depended on participant-reported clinical history. Germline V gene lookup returns CDR1 KGHDR and CDR2 SFDVKD. The CDR3 covers 17 residues. V gave up 1 base and J gave up 0 bases, with 13 bases separating them. Produced via immunoSEQ multiplex PCR; TCRdb's table is partial and in-frame only. The data contain some 230,000 clones, 75% to 90% of them singletons. The chain employs TRBV24-1 and TRBJ2-3; no clear D gene. Sequenced material: PBMCs or T cells enriched from blood (not recorded which). The origin of this receptor is a woman under 30 in a cohort exposed to, infected with or recovered from COVID-19 (not recorded which). CDR3 in DNA: TGTGCCACCAGTGATTTCTCGACTGTATATAGCACAGATACGCAGTATTTT. As protein: CATSDFSTVYSTDTQYF.